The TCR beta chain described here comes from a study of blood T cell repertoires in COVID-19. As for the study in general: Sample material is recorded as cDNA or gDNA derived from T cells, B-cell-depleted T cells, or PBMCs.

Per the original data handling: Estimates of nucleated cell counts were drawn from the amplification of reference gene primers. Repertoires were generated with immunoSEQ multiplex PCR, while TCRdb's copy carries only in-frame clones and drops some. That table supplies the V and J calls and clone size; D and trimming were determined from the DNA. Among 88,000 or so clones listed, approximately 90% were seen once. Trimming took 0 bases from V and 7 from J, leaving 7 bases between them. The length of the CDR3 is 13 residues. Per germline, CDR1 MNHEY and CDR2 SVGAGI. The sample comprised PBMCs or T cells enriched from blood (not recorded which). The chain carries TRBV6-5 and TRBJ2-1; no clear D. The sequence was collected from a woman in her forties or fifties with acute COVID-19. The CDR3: CASSYSVSNEQFF. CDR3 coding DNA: TGTGCCAGCAGTTACTCTGTGTCAAATGAGCAGTTCTTC.